What follows describes a single T cell receptor beta chain. Its antigen remains unidentified. The sample is drawn from a study of PD-1 blockade in classical Hodgkin lymphoma. Study background: Nivolumab was given intravenously to patients at 3 mg/kg every 2 weeks.

Assay used: immunoSEQ multiplex PCR; TCRdb lists only in-frame clones, some missing. The table has 40,000 to 65,000 clones, around 85% seen once. Relapse after autologous stem cell transplantation occurred in every patient, and brentuximab vedotin exposure varied. Each best response was a complete response, a partial response or progressive disease. General study findings and limits: By cycle point C4D1, TCR diversity had risen significantly in CD4+ cells (but not CD8+ cells). Reports described newly diagnosed patients as having lower baseline TCR diversity than healthy donors.

The CDR3 loop spans 14 amino acids. The germline gives CDR1 MNHNY, CDR2 SVGAGI (reference sequence). Trimming shortened V by 1 base and J by 10 bases, and 13 bases separated the two germline ends. The receptor was isolated from a human donor with classical Hodgkin lymphoma. This chain joins TRBV6-6 and TRBJ1-4; weak D call: TRBD1 (6 bases). This material consisted of peripheral blood mononuclear cells (PBMCs), taken at baseline. The chain's CDR3 is CASSYFRQVGKLFF. CDR3 sequence (DNA): TGTGCCAGCAGTTACTTCAGACAGGTCGGAAAACTGTTTTTT.